Listed below are T cell receptor beta chains from one sample, sequenced in a study of Ad26.COV2.S vaccination and SARS-CoV-2 variants. Sequencing used immunoSEQ multiplex PCR; TCRdb keeps in-frame clones, though not all of them. The repertoire holds about 400,000 clones, with approximately 87% as singletons. The source material was peripheral blood, sampled in a trial of Ad26.COV2.S vaccine versus placebo. These receptors were taken from a person aged 18 to 65 who received the Ad26.COV2.S COVID-19 vaccine or a placebo. The CDR3 runs from the conserved cysteine through the conserved F or W. A D gene is named only where the DNA matches it firmly. The size field is filled for only some rows; it gives once, few, many or a size class.

TRBJ1-2 NA TRBD1 TRBV6-5 CASGGRGLGYTF TGTGCCAGCGGGGGCAGGGGGCTTGGCTACACCTTC
TRBJ2-2 NA NA TRBV9 CASSQIGFDTGELFF TGTGCCAGCAGCCAGATAGGTTTTGACACCGGGGAGCTGTTTTTT
TRBJ2-5 NA NA TRBV6-2/TRBV6-3 CASSYSSLGRTIQETQYF TGTGCCAGCAGTTACTCGAGCCTAGGTCGGACCATACAAGAGACCCAGTACTTC
TRBJ1-6 NA TRBD1 TRBV30 CACKGQANSPLHF TGTGCCTGTAAGGGACAGGCCAATTCACCCCTCCACTTT
TRBJ2-5 NA NA TRBV18 CASSPIASVETQYF TGTGCCAGCTCACCAATCGCTAGCGTGGAGACCCAGTACTTC
TRBJ2-4 NA TRBD1 TRBV30 CAWSPGQGTNIQYF TGTGCCTGGAGCCCGGGACAGGGTACAAACATTCAGTACTTC
TRBJ2-5 NA TRBD2 TRBV7-9 CASSRLAGETQYF TGTGCCAGCAGCAGACTAGCGGGTGAGACCCAGTACTTC
TRBJ2-1 NA TRBD1 TRBV5-5 CASSHPGQGASNEQFF TGTGCCAGCAGCCATCCGGGACAGGGGGCATCCAATGAGCAGTTCTTC
TRBJ1-2 NA NA TRBV21-1 CASSKASLAYGYTF TGTGCCAGCAGCAAAGCCAGTCTGGCTTATGGCTACACCTTC
TRBJ2-3 NA NA TRBV3-1/TRBV3-2 CASSQDWGAYTDTQYF TGTGCCAGCAGCCAAGATTGGGGGGCCTACACAGATACGCAGTATTTT
TRBJ2-5 NA TRBD1 TRBV5-1 CASSLDRGQETQYF TGCGCCAGCAGCTTGGACAGGGGGCAAGAGACCCAGTACTTC
TRBJ1-2 NA TRBD1 TRBV5-1 CASSAKQGPHYGYTF TGCGCCAGCAGCGCGAAACAGGGGCCACATTATGGCTACACCTTC
TRBJ1-6 few NA TRBV27 CASSPPRGARNSPLHF TGTGCCAGCAGCCCTCCCCGGGGGGCGCGGAATTCACCCCTCCACTTT
TRBJ1-6 NA NA TRBV28 CASSLTRANSPLHF TGTGCCAGCAGTTTGACCAGGGCGAATTCACCCCTCCACTTT
TRBJ2-5 NA NA TRBV28 CASSQPGLVETQYF TGTGCCAGCTCCCAGCCAGGGTTGGTAGAGACCCAGTACTTC
TRBJ2-7 NA TRBD2 TRBV19 CASTTTLAGGHEQYF TGTGCCAGTACAACAACTCTAGCGGGGGGGCACGAGCAGTACTTC
TRBJ2-6 NA NA TRBV6-5 CASRLGGVGANVLTF TGTGCCAGCAGACTCGGGGGCGTTGGGGCCAACGTCCTGACTTTC
TRBJ2-2 NA TRBD1 TRBV7-9 CASSPDRGRTGELFF TGTGCCAGCAGCCCTGACAGGGGTCGAACCGGGGAGCTGTTTTTT
TRBJ1-1 NA NA TRBV4-1 CASSQGREVGTEAFF TGCGCCAGCAGCCAGGGCAGGGAGGTTGGAACTGAAGCTTTCTTT
TRBJ2-6 NA TRBD1 TRBV29-1 CSVVQGAGANVLTF TGCAGCGTCGTTCAGGGGGCTGGGGCCAACGTCCTGACTTTC
TRBJ2-1 NA TRBD1 TRBV7-2 CASRDRGTGDYNEQFF TGTGCCAGCAGGGATAGAGGGACAGGGGACTACAATGAGCAGTTCTTC
TRBJ2-3 NA NA TRBV28 CASSLFSSRTDTQYF TGTGCCAGCAGTTTATTCTCCAGCCGCACAGATACGCAGTATTTT